The rows below give T cell receptor beta chains drawn from one sample of a study of graft-versus-host responses after intestinal transplantation. The repertoire was sequenced with immunoSEQ multiplex PCR; TCRdb's copy has only in-frame clones and lacks some. The sample consists of roughly 89,000 clones, 91% of them appearing once. The antigens of these receptors remain unknown. The sequencing used unstimulated CD4+ T cells sorted from spleen or lymph node cells, collected before intestinal transplant. Receptors originate from a human donor who received an intestinal transplant. Both conserved end residues are part of each CDR3. A D gene is named only where the DNA matches it firmly. Only part of the rows carry a size: once, few, many, or a class if the clone is expanded.

CDR3 DNA | CDR3 protein | J gene | D gene | clone size | V gene
TGTGCCAGCAGCTTATTCTCCTCTGGGGCCAACGTCCTGACTTTC | CASSLFSSGANVLTF | TRBJ2-6 | . | . | TRBV7-2
TGTGCCAGCTCACAACAGGGTGAAAAACTGTTTTTT | CASSQQGEKLFF | TRBJ1-4 | . | . | TRBV18
TGTGCCAGCAGCTTCCTATCGAACACTGAAGCTTTCTTT | CASSFLSNTEAFF | TRBJ1-1 | . | . | TRBV6-1
TGTGCCAGCAGCCCGACACCGGGACAGGGATACGGCTACACCTTC | CASSPTPGQGYGYTF | TRBJ1-2 | TRBD1 | few | TRBV7-2
TGTGCCAGCAGCTCACGACTAGCGGGGGCCCGGGAGACCCAGTACTTC | CASSSRLAGARETQYF | TRBJ2-5 | TRBD2 | . | TRBV11-2
TGTGCCAGCAGCCCATCACCTAGCGGGGGGGCCCACAATGAGCAGTTCTTC | CASSPSPSGGAHNEQFF | TRBJ2-1 | TRBD2 | once | TRBV11-3
TGTGCCAGCAGTGACGGGAGGGGCGGTGAAGCTTTCTTT | CASSDGRGGEAFF | TRBJ1-1 | . | once | TRBV6-4
TGCGCCAGCAGCCAAGCGGACCCCCGGCGGGGGGGGGCAGATACGCAGTATTTT | CASSQADPRRGGADTQYF | TRBJ2-3 | TRBD2 | . | TRBV4-3
TGCGCCAGCAGCCAAGCCCAGGAGGCTGAAGCTTTCTTT | CASSQAQEAEAFF | TRBJ1-1 | . | . | TRBV4-3
TGTGCCAGCAGCTTAGAATTTGGGCAGGGCCTATTGAACACTGAAGCTTTCTTT | CASSLEFGQGLLNTEAFF | TRBJ1-1 | . | . | TRBV7-2
TGTGCCACCAGCAGAGGGGGCCTCTTGGATGAGCAGTTCTTC | CATSRGGLLDEQFF | TRBJ2-1 | . | . | TRBV15
TGTGCCAGCAGCCCCTCAACAGGGGCCACTGAAGCTTTCTTT | CASSPSTGATEAFF | TRBJ1-1 | TRBD1 | once | TRBV7-2
TGTGCCAGCAGCCAAGAGAACAGCGGTGGGTTGTCCCAGCATTTT | CASSQENSGGLSQHF | TRBJ1-5 | . | . | TRBV4-2
TGTGCCATCACCGGGACAGGAGGGTCTGGAAACACCATATATTTT | CAITGTGGSGNTIYF | TRBJ1-3 | TRBD1 | . | TRBV10-3
TGCGCCAGCAGCTTGAATCCTAGCCCCTACGAGCAGTACTTC | CASSLNPSPYEQYF | TRBJ2-7 | . | . | TRBV5-1
TGTGCCAGCAGTTCCACAGGGTATGGCTACACCTTC | CASSSTGYGYTF | TRBJ1-2 | . | . | TRBV28
TGTGCCAGCAGTCGAGTCGGGGGGCGAGGCACTGAAGCTTTCTTT | CASSRVGGRGTEAFF | TRBJ1-1 | . | . | TRBV6-5